This paragraph reports one T cell receptor (beta chain). Its antigen is undetermined. The data derive from a study of vaccination and CD4 T cells after COVID-19. This CDR3 contains 15 residues. Germline V gene data show CDR1 as SGDLS and CDR2 as YYNGEE. V lost 4 bases and J lost 4, with 17 bases in between. As to treatment: approximately 9-day PBMC culture with coronavirus spike peptide pools or control peptides (ViraFEST assay). ViraFEST grew antigen-specific T cells using peptide pools, then sequenced TCRs. The Oncomine TCR Beta short-read assay was applied to DNA of cultured CD4+ T cells. TCRdb independently ran MiXCR on the PCR reads; one entry per CDR3 protein. The profile covers more than 12,000 distinct CDR3 sequences, with about 74% appearing a single time and 15% to 20% taken by the ten largest.

V gene TRBV9 combines with J gene TRBJ1-2, with D perhaps matching TRBD1 (5 bases). This clonotype was sampled from a human donor who had recovered from COVID-19. The sample comprised CD4+ T cells from blood, cultured in vitro. DNA for the CDR3: TGTGCCAGCAGCCCGACGGTGGGACCGGTCTATGGCTACACCTTC. Amino acid sequence: CASSPTVGPVYGYTF.